The 20 T cell receptor beta chains reported below all come from one sample, sequenced in a study of CD8+ T cells in alopecia areata. RNA was isolated and reverse transcribed to cDNA, the sequencing template. TCRdb's copy holds only in-frame clones and misses some; the assay was immunoSEQ multiplex PCR. The table lists tens of thousands of clones, 65% of them singletons, with about 20% in the top ten. Treatment specified: oral pan-JAK inhibitor, 5-10 mg twice daily. Here the sequenced sample was CD8+ T cells sorted from blood, taken at week 4, from a patient treated with tofacitinib. The receptors here all came from a human donor with alopecia areata.

In its sample, this clone was seen once. CDR3 nucleotide sequence: TGCGCCAGCAGCCAAGATGTATTGGGGGACTACGAGCAGTACTTC. It translates to CASSQDVLGDYEQYF. This chain joins TRBV4-3 and TRBJ2-7; D assignment may be TRBD1 or TRBD2 (5 bases each). Germline CDR1 LGHNA, CDR2 YSLEER. The V gene lost 0 bases and the J gene lost 3 bases, with 12 bases spanning the gap. This CDR3 comprises 15 residues.

The rearrangement links TRBV19 to TRBJ2-7, with D tentatively TRBD1 (6 bases). CDR1 LNHDA and CDR2 SQIVND come from the germline V gene (reference sequence). This CDR3 comprises 14 residues. V was shortened by 0 bases and J by 3 bases, with 9 bases between the two germline ends. The CDR3 here is CASSIEVGGYEQYF. The CDR3 DNA is TGTGCCAGTAGTATAGAGGTAGGGGGCTACGAGCAGTACTTC.

The chain combines TRBV30 with TRBJ2-2; D is unresolved. The V end lost 3 bases, the J end lost 6 bases, and 5 bases lay between the germline ends. This CDR3 spans 11 amino acids. In germline, CDR1 is GTSNPN, CDR2 SVGIG (reference sequence). The CDR3, as DNA: TGTGCCTGGAGGGGCGCCGGGGAGCTGTTTTTT. Protein sequence: CAWRGAGELFF.

The table lists this clone with many counts. V and J are TRBV6-4 and TRBJ2-3; D perhaps matches TRBD1 (6 bases). The V and J ends lost 0 bases and 2 bases respectively, with 9 bases between them. This CDR3 comprises 15 residues. CDR1 is MRHNA, CDR2 SNTAGT, per germline. The CDR3, as DNA: TGTGCCAGCAGTGACTCCTCAGGGGCCACAGATACGCAGTATTTT. It is translated as CASSDSSGATDTQYF.

This rearrangement joins TRBV30 to TRBJ1-5; no definite D call. The CDR3 consists of 14 residues. V shed 7 bases and J shed 0 bases, with 13 bases lying between them. Looked up from germline, CDR1 is GTSNPN and CDR2 is SVGIG (reference sequence). CDR3 sequence (DNA): TGTGCCTTTGCCGACCCCTATAGCAATCAGCCCCAGCATTTT. Translated: CAFADPYSNQPQHF. Variable domain in full (rest from reference TRBV30 and TRBJ1-5): SQTIHQWPATLVQPVGSPLSLECTVEGTSNPNLYWYRQAAGRGLQLLFYSVGIGQISSEVPQNLSASRPQDRQFILSSKKLLLSDSGFYLCAFADPYSNQPQHFGDGTRLSIL.

The CDR3 sequence: CASSLGQGARGANVLTF. The CDR3 DNA is TGTGCCAGCAGCTTGGGACAGGGGGCGCGAGGGGCCAACGTCCTGACTTTC. This chain links TRBV5-6 with TRBJ2-6, with 10 bases aligning to TRBD1. The ends lost 0 bases at V and 4 bases at J; junction bases unmatched: 4. The V gene's germline CDR1 is SGHDT and CDR2 YYEEEE. This CDR3 region has 17 residues.

The CDR3 DNA reads as TGTGCCAGCAAAGGACGGGGCAATCAGCCCCAGCATTTT. Its protein product is CASKGRGNQPQHF. The chain carries TRBV2 and TRBJ1-5, with D unresolved. Germline V gene data show CDR1 as SNHLY and CDR2 as FYNNEI. The CDR3 totals 13 residues. V dropped 7 bases and J dropped 2 bases, with 9 bases sitting between them.

There are a few counts of this clone. This chain links TRBV29-1 with TRBJ2-1; D not resolved. The CDR3 is 14 residues long. With 0 bases removed from V and 1 base from J, the gap between germline ends came to 7 bases. From germline, CDR1 is SQVTM and CDR2 ANQGSEA. The CDR3 loop is CSVEDRGSYNEQFF. The CDR3 DNA sequence: TGCAGCGTTGAAGATCGAGGTTCCTACAATGAGCAGTTCTTC.

This chain joins TRBV5-6 and TRBJ1-1, with 10 bases identical to TRBD1. The germline V gene encodes CDR1 SGHDT and CDR2 YYEEEE. The CDR3 spans 18 residues. J was trimmed by 4 bases and V by 4 bases; bases with no gene match: 16. The CDR3 nucleotides are TGTGCCAGCAGCCCGCCCCCCGGGACAGGGGTTTTTTCCACTGAAGCTTTCTTT. Its translation is CASSPPPGTGVFSTEAFF.

This clone occurred once. This chain joins TRBV5-6 and TRBJ1-5; the D gene is possibly TRBD1 (5 bases). Germline CDR1 is SGHDT and CDR2 is YYEEEE. The CDR3 runs to 15 residues. The V end was cut by 0 bases, the J end by 1 base, with 8 bases between. The CDR3 DNA reads as TGTGCCAGCAGCTTGGCCCAGGGCAGCAATCAGCCCCAGCATTTT. Amino acid sequence: CASSLAQGSNQPQHF.

This sequence joins TRBV15 and TRBJ2-1; D is ambiguous. V was shortened by 2 bases and J by 14 bases, with 19 bases between the two germline ends. The CDR3 length is 14 residues. Germline V gene data show CDR1 as LNHNV and CDR2 as YYDKDF (reference sequence). Here the CDR3 DNA reads TGTGCCACCAGCAGATCAACGATCGGTCGCGAGGAGTTCTTC. Translation gives CATSRSTIGREEFF.

CDR3 in DNA: TGTGCCAGCAGCCTGGGGACAAGCTCCTACGAGCAGTACTTC. Its protein product is CASSLGTSSYEQYF. V usage is TRBV5-6 and J usage is TRBJ2-7, with TRBD1 as a possible D gene (6 bases). Trimming took off 4 bases at V and 0 bases at J, with 11 bases between the two ends. CDR1 is SGHDT, CDR2 YYEEEE, per germline. The length of the CDR3 is 14 residues.

The chain combines TRBV9 with TRBJ2-1; maybe TRBD2 (5 bases). The ends were cut back, 1 base at V and 12 bases at J, with 11 bases in the middle. Germline V gives CDR1 SGDLS, CDR2 YYNGEE. CDR3 size: 12 residues. The CDR3 loop reads CASSVSGGGQFF. The CDR3 DNA reads TGTGCCAGCAGCGTATCGGGCGGAGGGCAGTTCTTC.

The genes are TRBV29-1 and TRBJ1-2; 7 nucleotides align to TRBD1. Germline CDR1 SQVTM, CDR2 ANQGSEA. The length of the CDR3 is 10 residues. V trimming: 5 bases; J trimming: 12 bases; junction bases outside the gene matches: 6. CDR3 residues: CSVLGGGNTF. The CDR3 DNA is TGCAGCGTTCTAGGGGGCGGGAACACCTTC.

This chain connects TRBV27 to TRBJ2-2; TRBD1 is a possible D gene (6 bases). Trimming took 6 bases from V and 2 from J, leaving 16 bases between them. CDR1 and CDR2 from the germline V gene are MNHEY and SMNVEV (reference sequence). The CDR3 loop spans 16 amino acids. The CDR3 loop reads CASSPIGTSNTGELFF. CDR3 nucleotides: TGTGCCAGCAGCCCGATCGGGACAAGTAACACCGGGGAGCTGTTTTTT.

The chain couples TRBV30 to TRBJ2-7; perhaps TRBD1 as D (5 bases). Per germline, CDR1 GTSNPN and CDR2 SVGIG (reference sequence). The CDR3 length is 13 residues. The V end lost 0 bases, the J end lost 5 bases, and 11 bases lay between the germline ends. Here the CDR3 DNA reads TGTGCCTGGAGTGTGGGGCGTTGGGACGAGCAGTACTTC. This codes for CAWSVGRWDEQYF. Combining the CDR3 with reference TRBV30 and TRBJ2-7 gives the whole variable domain SQTIHQWPATLVQPVGSPLSLECTVEGTSNPNLYWYRQAAGRGLQLLFYSVGIGQISSEVPQNLSASRPQDRQFILSSKKLLLSDSGFYLCAWSVGRWDEQYFGPGTRLTVT.

V and J are TRBV11-2 and TRBJ2-3; 10 nucleotides line up with TRBD2. The ends lost 5 bases at V and 9 bases at J; junction bases unmatched: 11. From germline, CDR1 is SGHAT and CDR2 FQNNGV. CDR3 length equals 15 residues. CDR3 sequence: CASSPTAGGAGTQYF. CDR3 sequence (DNA): TGTGCCAGCAGCCCCACAGCGGGGGGGGCGGGGACGCAGTATTTT.

There are a few counts of this clone. The rearrangement joins TRBV27 to TRBJ2-5, with D possibly matching TRBD1 (5 bases). V was shortened by 3 bases and J by 2 bases, with 7 bases between the two germline ends. Germline V gives CDR1 MNHEY, CDR2 SMNVEV (reference sequence). The CDR3 is made up of 13 amino acids. The CDR3, as DNA: TGTGCCAGCAGTTTCGACAGTCAAGAGACCCAGTACTTC. This translates into CASSFDSQETQYF.

The CDR3 reads CASSFVVDEQFF. CDR3 coding DNA: TGTGCCAGCAGCTTTGTAGTCGATGAGCAGTTCTTC. This chain connects TRBV7-9 to TRBJ2-1, with D uncertain. CDR3 length: 12 residues. V lost 3 bases and J 8 bases, leaving 8 bases between the germline ends. Germline-derived CDR1 and CDR2 are SEHNR and FQNEAQ (reference sequence).

About this clone itself: Other DNA sequences of this sample code for an identical CDR3. This chain joins TRBV9 and TRBJ2-7, with D hard to call. The CDR3 has 14 residues. Deletions cut 0 bases from V and 2 bases from J, with 9 bases between. CDR1 and CDR2 from the germline V gene are SGDLS and YYNGEE. CDR3 coding DNA: TGTGCCAGCAGCGTAGGCTTGGTACCCTACGAGCAGTACTTC. Protein: CASSVGLVPYEQYF.